The TCR beta chain described here comes from a study of blood T cells in healthy people across ages. Study-wide background: In model experiments, template switching was able to capture about one barcoded beta molecule for every two T cells that were present.

CDR1 is SGHVS, CDR2 FQNEAQ, per germline. The J segment lost 0 bases and the V segment lost 1 base, leaving 4 bases of the junction unmatched. CDR3 size: 16 residues. This clonotype occurred many times. The antigen remains unidentified. Overall study results and limits: Comparison with aged donors showed that long-lived donors had more naive CD4+ cells and higher diversity.

Sample-barcoded 5' priming and a J-beta primer mix drove a second PCR of roughly 7 to 11 cycles. Every sample produced at least 3 million CDR3-containing paired-end reads. TCRdb re-called the 5' RACE reads with MiXCR, one entry per CDR3 protein. The sample includes approximately 1,100,000 distinct CDR3 sequences, 40% to 55% of them seen just once. The origin of this receptor is a woman aged 55 to 70 in good health. The sample was blood. The chain is built from TRBV7-8 and TRBJ2-5; 8 bases match TRBD2. The CDR3 bases are TGTGCCAGCAGCTTAGATAGCGGGGCCTACCAAGAGACCCAGTACTTC. Translated: CASSLDSGAYQETQYF.